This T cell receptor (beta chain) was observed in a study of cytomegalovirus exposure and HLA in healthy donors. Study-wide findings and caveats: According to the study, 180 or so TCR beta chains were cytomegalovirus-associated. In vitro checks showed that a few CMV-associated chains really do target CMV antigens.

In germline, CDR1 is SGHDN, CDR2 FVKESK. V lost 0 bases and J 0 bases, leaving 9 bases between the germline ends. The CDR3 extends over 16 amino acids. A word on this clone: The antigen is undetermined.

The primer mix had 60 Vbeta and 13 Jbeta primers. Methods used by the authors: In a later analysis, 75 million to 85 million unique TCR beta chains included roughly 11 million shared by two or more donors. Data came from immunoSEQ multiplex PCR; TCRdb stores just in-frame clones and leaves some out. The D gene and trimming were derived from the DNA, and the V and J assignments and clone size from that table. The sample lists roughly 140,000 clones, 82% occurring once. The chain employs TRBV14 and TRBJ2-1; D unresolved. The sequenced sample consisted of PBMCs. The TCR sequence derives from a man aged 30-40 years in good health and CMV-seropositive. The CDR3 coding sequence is TGTGCCAGCAGCCAAGACGTGGGCTCCTCCTACAATGAGCAGTTCTTC. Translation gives CASSQDVGSSYNEQFF.